The sequence of this TCR beta chain was determined in a study of OX40 agonist ivuxolimab in advanced cancers. Generated by immunoSEQ multiplex PCR, the TCRdb table keeps only in-frame clones and is missing some. The sample lists 65,000 to 90,000 clones, 85% to 90% occurring once. CDR3 size: 14 residues. The germline CDR1 and CDR2 sequences are SGHRS and YFSETQ. Trimming removed 7 bases from V and 2 bases from J, with 15 bases in between. The chain has TRBV5-1 and TRBJ2-5; maybe TRBD2 (6 bases). This material consisted of CD4+ or CD8+ T cells sorted from blood, taken in a trial of the OX40 agonist ivuxolimab. This receptor was taken from an adult with an advanced solid tumor such as melanoma, head and neck, liver or kidney cancer. The CDR3 reads CASGLEGTQETQYF. The CDR3 nucleotides read TGCGCCAGCGGGTTGGAGGGGACTCAAGAGACCCAGTACTTC.